These 24 T cell receptor beta chains were all obtained from the same sample, sequenced in a study of T cells in Graves' hyperthyroidism and ophthalmopathy. Amplification targeted TCR beta CDR3 regions from RNA transcripts. The HTBI primer set was used in a first-round RT-PCR of the TCR CDR3. TCRdb re-derived calls from the multiplex PCR reads in MiXCR, one entry per CDR3 protein. Altogether about 560,000 distinct CDR3 sequences are present, 14% being singletons, with the ten largest covering approximately 15%. Sequenced: blood. Every receptor here comes from a woman aged 40-49 years with Graves' hyperthyroidism.

This clonotype occurred a few times. J is TRBJ2-3 and V is TRBV6-1; TRBD2 aligns across 12 bases. The CDR3 length is 15 residues. Germline loops: CDR1 MNHNS, CDR2 SASEGT. The V and J ends lost 7 bases and 4 bases, in that order; junction bases with no gene match: 6. The CDR3, as DNA: TGTGCCAGCAAGACTAGCGGGAGTCCGGCAGATACGCAGTATTTT. Translating gives CASKTSGSPADTQYF.

This clonotype was counted many times. The chain uses TRBV7-2 and TRBJ2-1; the match to TRBD2 covers 14 bases. In germline, CDR1 is SGHTA, CDR2 FQGNSA. V trimming: 5 bases; J trimming: 10 bases; junction bases outside the gene matches: 7. The CDR3 has 15 residues. The CDR3 reads CASSGLAGGRGEQFF. CDR3 coding DNA: TGTGCCAGCAGCGGACTAGCGGGAGGCCGGGGGGAGCAGTTCTTC.

This clonotype occurred a few times. The J gene is TRBJ2-4, the V gene TRBV6-1, with D possibly being TRBD2 (5 bases). The germline V and J ends were trimmed by 3 bases and 7 bases, with 7 bases remaining between them. The CDR3 is 12 residues long. CDR1 is MNHNS, CDR2 SASEGT, per germline. CDR3 nucleotides: TGTGCCAGCAGTGACGGGGTTAACATTCAGTACTTC. The encoded protein is CASSDGVNIQYF.

With respect to this clonotype: Germline and junction disagree at one end, which may indicate a read error. The chain employs TRBV5-6 and TRBJ2-1; TRBD2 aligns across 11 bases. The V gene's germline CDR1 is SGHDT and CDR2 YYEEEE. CDR3 length: 16 amino acids. The CDR3 region has the DNA TGTGCCAGCAGCTTGAGGATAGCGGGAGGGCTGAATGAGCAGCTCTTC. Amino acids: CASSLRIAGGLNEQLF.

Ten or more counts support this clonotype. This chain joins TRBV28 and TRBJ2-3; 7 nucleotides match TRBD1. CDR3 length equals 17 residues. Germline trimming cut 2 bases from V and 2 bases from J; bases unmatched to any gene: 10. The V gene's germline CDR1 is MDHEN and CDR2 SYDVKM. The CDR3 region has the DNA TGTGCCAGCAGTTTAGGACAGGCCGCCATGTCCACAGATACGCAGTATTTT. It specifies CASSLGQAAMSTDTQYF. The complete variable domain, with remaining parts taken from reference TRBV28 and TRBJ2-3, reads DVKVTQSSRYLVKRTGEKVFLECVQDMDHENMFWYRQDPGLGLRLIYFSYDVKMKEKGDIPEGYSVSREKKERFSLILESASTNQTSMYLCASSLGQAAMSTDTQYFGPGTRLTVL.

This clonotype was seen a handful of times. The chain carries TRBV29-1 and TRBJ2-6; 7 nucleotides align to TRBD1. Trimming removed 7 bases from V and 0 bases from J; junction bases left unmatched: 12. The CDR3 spans 17 residues. CDR1 is SQVTM and CDR2 is ANQGSEA in the germline V gene. CDR3 bases: TGCAGCGCCACAACCCGACAGGGTAGCTCTGGGGCCAACGTCCTGACTTTC. Protein product: CSATTRQGSSGANVLTF.

This clonotype was seen a few times. The gene calls are TRBV20-1 and TRBJ2-7; TRBD2 aligns across 15 bases. The CDR3 consists of 12 residues. CDR1 is DFQATT and CDR2 is SNEGSKA in the germline V gene (reference sequence). The CDR3 here is CPPGLAGGEQYF. For the CDR3, the DNA is TGCCCTCCGGGACTAGCGGGAGGCGAGCAGTACTTC.

J is TRBJ1-1 and V is TRBV6-1, with 9 bases fitting TRBD1. V was pared by 0 bases and J by 0 bases, with 8 bases of the junction left unmatched. The CDR3 has 18 amino acids. Germline CDR1 reads MNHNS; CDR2 reads SASEGT. CDR3 region: CASSEAWTGVRMNTEAFF. The CDR3 region has the DNA TGTGCCAGCAGTGAAGCCTGGACAGGGGTGAGGATGAACACTGAAGCTTTCTTT.

This clonotype was counted at least ten times. The chain has TRBV28 and TRBJ2-1; possibly TRBD2 for D (6 bases). The germline V and J ends were trimmed by 4 bases and 0 bases, with 19 bases remaining between them. Germline assignment: CDR1 MDHEN and CDR2 SYDVKM. The CDR3 has 18 residues. The chain's CDR3 is CASSSPQRAESSYNEQFF. The CDR3 nucleotides read TGTGCCAGCAGTTCTCCCCAGCGGGCCGAGAGCTCCTACAATGAGCAGTTCTTC.

This clonotype was counted at least ten times. This rearrangement joins TRBV5-1 to TRBJ2-7; unclear D gene. The CDR3 extends over 15 amino acids. Trimming took 0 bases from V and 2 from J, leaving 12 bases between them. Germline values: CDR1 SGHRS, CDR2 YFSETQ. CDR3 loop: CASSLVTGFTYEQYF. CDR3 nucleotide sequence: TGCGCCAGCAGCTTGGTGACCGGCTTCACCTACGAGCAGTACTTC.

There are many counts of this clonotype. The rearrangement uses TRBV11-2 and TRBJ2-7; D gene unclear. Germline loops: CDR1 SGHAT, CDR2 FQNNGV. CDR3 length: 13 amino acids. The V gene lost 1 base and the J gene lost 6 bases, with 10 bases spanning the gap. Written as DNA, the CDR3 is TGTGCCAGCAGCTTAGGGTTTGGTTCCGAGCAGTACTTC. This gives the protein CASSLGFGSEQYF.

In the case of this clonotype: A much larger clone sits a single nucleotide away, making a read error possible. The genes are TRBV3-1 and TRBJ1-1, with D possibly being TRBD1 (6 bases). Germline V gene data show CDR1 as LGHDT and CDR2 as YNNKEL (reference sequence). The CDR3 extends over 15 amino acids. CDR3 nucleotide sequence: TGTGCCGGCAGCCAACGGGGGGGCTGGGACACTGAAGCTTTCTTT. This translates into CAGSQRGGWDTEAFF. Full variable domain (outside the CDR3, taken from reference TRBV3-1 and TRBJ1-1): DTAVSQTPKYLVTQMGNDKSIKCEQNLGHDTMYWYKQDSKKFLKIMFSYNNKELIINETVPNRFSPKSPDKAHLNLHINSLELGDSAVYFCAGSQRGGWDTEAFFGQGTRLTVV.

The CDR3 coding sequence is TGTGCCACCCGTGAAGGGTATGAAACCGGGGAGCTGTTTTTT. Residues: CATREGYETGELFF. The chain combines TRBV15 with TRBJ2-2; no reliable D call. Trimming pared 8 bases from V and 5 bases from J, leaving 15 bases between. Per the germline V gene, CDR1 is LNHNV and CDR2 is YYDKDF (reference sequence). The CDR3 spans 14 residues. The full variable domain, completed using reference TRBV15 and TRBJ2-2, is DAMVIQNPRYQVTQFGKPVTLSCSQTLNHNVMYWYQQKSSQAPKLLFHYYDKDFNNEADTPDNFQSRRPNTSFCFLDIRSPGLGDTAMYLCATREGYETGELFFGEGSRLTVL.

In this sample, this clonotype turned up once. This sequence may be a read error, since a much larger clone differs from it by one base. The V gene is TRBV18, the J gene TRBJ2-1, with TRBD1 matching over 7 bases. With 10 bases clipped from V and 5 bases from J, the junction kept 14 bases outside the gene matches. CDR1 and CDR2 (germline): KGHSH, LQKENI. CDR3 length: 15 amino acids. This CDR3 reads CATITGAGGDNEQFF. For the CDR3, the DNA is TGTGCCACCATTACCGGGGCAGGGGGTGACAATGAGCAGTTCTTC.

This clonotype was picked up many times. The chain has TRBV20-1 and TRBJ2-1; 11 bases are shared with TRBD1. Germline values: CDR1 DFQATT, CDR2 SNEGSKA (reference sequence). This CDR3 region has 14 residues. Trimming cost V 5 bases and J 3 bases; bases outside gene matches: 3. This chain's CDR3 is CSAPGTGGYNEQFF. CDR3 in DNA: TGCAGTGCTCCCGGGACAGGGGGCTACAATGAGCAGTTCTTC.

This clonotype was recorded a few times. V gene TRBV3-1 combines with J gene TRBJ2-6; the D call may be TRBD1 or TRBD2 (5 bases each). Trimming removed 1 base from V and 0 bases from J, with 10 bases in between. Germline CDR1 reads LGHDT; CDR2 reads YNNKEL (reference sequence). The CDR3 is made up of 17 amino acids. In nucleotides, the CDR3 is TGTGCCAGCAGCCAAGTTACGGGACGCTCTGGGGCCAACGTCCTGACTTTC. This codes for CASSQVTGRSGANVLTF. The whole variable domain, filled in from reference TRBV3-1 and TRBJ2-6, reads DTAVSQTPKYLVTQMGNDKSIKCEQNLGHDTMYWYKQDSKKFLKIMFSYNNKELIINETVPNRFSPKSPDKAHLNLHINSLELGDSAVYFCASSQVTGRSGANVLTFGAGSRLTVL.

CDR3 protein: CASSPLTGPTGELFF. CDR3 coding DNA: TGTGCCAGCTCACCCTTGACAGGACCAACCGGGGAGCTGTTTTTT. This chain uses TRBV18 with TRBJ2-2; tentative D call: TRBD1 (6 bases). Per the germline V gene, CDR1 is KGHSH and CDR2 is LQKENI. The length of the CDR3 is 15 residues. V was trimmed by 3 bases and J by 5 bases, leaving 13 bases between them.

This clonotype has just a few counts. Since a much larger clone is just one base distant, this may be a read error. Given the absence of the conserved phenylalanine or tryptophan at the CDR3 end, a read error is likely. The chain recombines TRBV18 with TRBJ1-1; D is ambiguous. The V end lost 6 bases, the J end lost 2 bases, and 7 bases lay between the germline ends. The CDR3 contains 12 residues. Germline loops: CDR1 KGHSH, CDR2 LQKENI. In DNA form, the CDR3 reads TGTGCCAGCTCGCTCGAAAACACTGAAGCTTTCCTT. This translates into CASSLENTEAFL.

This clonotype was seen many times. This chain connects TRBV29-1 to TRBJ2-7; 9 nucleotides line up with TRBD2. CDR1 is SQVTM, CDR2 ANQGSEA, per germline. Trimming cost V 6 bases and J 3 bases; bases outside gene matches: 6. The CDR3 loop spans 13 amino acids. CDR3 amino acids: CSVLAGADYEQYF. The CDR3 nucleotides are TGCAGCGTCTTAGCGGGAGCGGACTACGAGCAGTACTTC.

This clonotype was seen repeatedly, ten times or more. The chain has TRBV28 and TRBJ2-2; 7 bases agree with TRBD1. Germline-derived CDR1 and CDR2 are MDHEN and SYDVKM. The CDR3 loop spans 15 amino acids. The V segment lost 7 bases and the J segment 0 bases; nucleotides outside the gene matches: 5. The CDR3 nucleotides read TGTGCCAGCACCCGCAGGGGGACGAACACCGGGGAGCTGTTTTTT. This sequence encodes CASTRRGTNTGELFF.

This clonotype was counted ten times or more. The rearrangement links TRBV11-2 to TRBJ1-4; D is ambiguous. Germline V gene lookup returns CDR1 SGHAT and CDR2 FQNNGV. The V and J ends lost 4 bases and 10 bases respectively, with 13 bases between them. There are 13 residues in the CDR3. As DNA, the CDR3 is TGTGCCAGCAGCTCAGCACAGAGAGGAAAACTGTTTTTT. This encodes CASSSAQRGKLFF.

In its sample, this clonotype was seen many times. This chain joins TRBV28 and TRBJ2-3; a weak D match, TRBD1 (6 bases). The V end was cut by 3 bases, the J end by 3 bases, with 16 bases between. Per germline, CDR1 MDHEN and CDR2 SYDVKM. The CDR3 is made up of 16 amino acids. Here the CDR3 DNA reads TGTGCCAGCAGTTTTTCGACCAGGGGCGGAACAGATACGCAGTATTTT. As protein: CASSFSTRGGTDTQYF.

This clonotype occurred many times. The CDR3 protein is CASSLEGLAYNEQFF. For the CDR3, the DNA is TGTGCCAGCAGCTTAGAGGGACTAGCCTACAATGAGCAGTTCTTC. The V gene is TRBV7-2, the J gene TRBJ2-1; TRBD2 matches 8 bases. This CDR3 is 15 amino acids long. Germline CDR1 SGHTA, CDR2 FQGNSA. V lost 1 base and J lost 2; bases outside the gene matches: 1.

In this sample, this clonotype turned up many times. The rearrangement joins TRBV9 to TRBJ1-5; D remains ambiguous. The CDR3 covers 15 residues. V lost 0 bases, J lost 4 bases, and 11 bases lay in between. CDR1 and CDR2 from the germline V gene are SGDLS and YYNGEE. The CDR3 loop reads CASSVAGERNQPQHF. The CDR3 coding sequence is TGTGCCAGCAGCGTAGCTGGGGAAAGGAATCAGCCCCAGCATTTT.